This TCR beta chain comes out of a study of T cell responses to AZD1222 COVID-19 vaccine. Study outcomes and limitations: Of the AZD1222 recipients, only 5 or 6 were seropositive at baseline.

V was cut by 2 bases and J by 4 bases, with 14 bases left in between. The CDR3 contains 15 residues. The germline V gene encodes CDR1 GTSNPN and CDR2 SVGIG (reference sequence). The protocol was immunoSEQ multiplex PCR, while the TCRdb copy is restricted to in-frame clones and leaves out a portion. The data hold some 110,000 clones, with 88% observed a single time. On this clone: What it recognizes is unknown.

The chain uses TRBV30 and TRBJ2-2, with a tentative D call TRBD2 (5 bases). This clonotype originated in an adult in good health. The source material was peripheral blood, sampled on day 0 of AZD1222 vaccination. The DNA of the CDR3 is TGTGCCTGGAGTTTAGCCGGGGTAGGCACCGGGGAGCTGTTTTTT. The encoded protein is CAWSLAGVGTGELFF. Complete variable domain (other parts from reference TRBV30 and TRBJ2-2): SQTIHQWPATLVQPVGSPLSLECTVEGTSNPNLYWYRQAAGRGLQLLFYSVGIGQISSEVPQNLSASRPQDRQFILSSKKLLLSDSGFYLCAWSLAGVGTGELFFGEGSRLTVL.